This T cell receptor beta chain was identified during a study of early T cells in non-severe SARS-CoV-2 infection. About the research overall: Sequencing was performed on bulk RNA from unsorted whole blood, leaving chains unpaired.

The CDR3 is 13 residues long. Germline CDR1 reads SGDLS; CDR2 reads YYNGEE. Trimming removed 0 bases from V and 12 bases from J, with 13 bases in between. As to this clonotype: What it binds is unknown.

Unique molecular identifiers tagged individual cDNA molecules. TCRdb passed the 5' RACE reads through MiXCR, listing each CDR3 protein once. The sample includes over 50,000 distinct CDR3 sequences, more than 13% seen only once; the top ten take 8% to 10%. Overall study results and limits: The study's VDJdb matching favored anti-spike CD8 responses and missed private and CD4 specificities.

The V and J genes are TRBV9 and TRBJ2-1, with D hard to call. This sequence was found in an adult who was a healthcare worker with PCR-confirmed SARS-CoV-2 infection or an uninfected control (not recorded which). Sequencing used whole blood, obtained at baseline. The CDR3, as DNA: TGTGCCAGCAGCGTAGCTGGTGACGTGGGGCAGTTCTTC. It specifies CASSVAGDVGQFF.